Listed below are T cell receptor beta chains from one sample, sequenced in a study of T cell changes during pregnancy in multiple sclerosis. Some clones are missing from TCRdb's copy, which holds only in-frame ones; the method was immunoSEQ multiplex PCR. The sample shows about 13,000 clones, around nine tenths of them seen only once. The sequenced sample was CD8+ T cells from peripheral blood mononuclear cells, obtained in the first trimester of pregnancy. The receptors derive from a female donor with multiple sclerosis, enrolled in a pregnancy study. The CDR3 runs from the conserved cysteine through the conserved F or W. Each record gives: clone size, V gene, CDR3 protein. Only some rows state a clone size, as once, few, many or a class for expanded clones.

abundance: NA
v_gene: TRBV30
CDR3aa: CAWSGTGSRQPQHF

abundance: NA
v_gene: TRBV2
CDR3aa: CASRDILVYGYTF

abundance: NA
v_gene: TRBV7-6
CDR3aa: CASSYLTGRSGNTIYF

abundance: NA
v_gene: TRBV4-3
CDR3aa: CASSRVRDSNQPQHF

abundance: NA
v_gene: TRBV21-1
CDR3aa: CASSWVGSSYNSPLHF

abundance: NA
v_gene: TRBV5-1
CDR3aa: CASSLAVYNYGYTF

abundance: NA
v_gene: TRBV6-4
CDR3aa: CASSDGTGDNSPLHF

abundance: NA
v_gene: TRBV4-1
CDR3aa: CASSQMVGEAYNEQFF

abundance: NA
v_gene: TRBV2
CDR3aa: CASKRMGGRPYNEQFF

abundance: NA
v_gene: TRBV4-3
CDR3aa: CASSQDLQRGGDTQYF

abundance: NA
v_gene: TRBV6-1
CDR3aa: CASSEKEESEKLFF

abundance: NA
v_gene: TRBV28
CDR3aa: CASSLWQGLNQPQHF

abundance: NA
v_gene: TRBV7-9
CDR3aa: CASSPGTGYSPLHF

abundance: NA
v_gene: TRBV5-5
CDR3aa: CASSPGGLAGDTYEQYF

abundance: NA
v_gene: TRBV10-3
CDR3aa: CAISESKLAGLNQPQHF

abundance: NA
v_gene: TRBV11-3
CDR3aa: CASSLDRSENEQFF

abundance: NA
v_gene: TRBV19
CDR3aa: CASSPGDSSYNEQFF

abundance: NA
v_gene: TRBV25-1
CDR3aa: CASFKGEGGYTF

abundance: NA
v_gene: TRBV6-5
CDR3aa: CASGVGGPPSYEQYF

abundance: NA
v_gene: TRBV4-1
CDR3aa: CASSQSRDRAYEQYF

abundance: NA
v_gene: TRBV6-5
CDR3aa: CASSYSSGGAYEQYF

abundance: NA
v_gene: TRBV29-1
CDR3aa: CSVVTPVNTEAFF

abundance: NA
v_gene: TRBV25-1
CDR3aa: CASSESQGRLAGDNEQFF

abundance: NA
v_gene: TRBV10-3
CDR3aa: CAISGGTGVMSLGTDTQYF

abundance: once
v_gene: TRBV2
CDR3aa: CASSETDYTEAFF

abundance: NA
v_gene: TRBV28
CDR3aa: CASSSPRVDTEAFF

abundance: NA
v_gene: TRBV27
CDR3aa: CASRFAGGAEQFF

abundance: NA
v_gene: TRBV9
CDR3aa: CASSSEGAGQPQHF

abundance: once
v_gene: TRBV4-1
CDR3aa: CASSYRDRGTASTGELFF

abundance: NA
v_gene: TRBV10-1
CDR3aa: CASSDSVRQGLTGELFF

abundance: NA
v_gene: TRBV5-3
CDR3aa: CARSWTGTQETQYF

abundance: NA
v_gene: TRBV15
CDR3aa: CATSRDREAEKLFF

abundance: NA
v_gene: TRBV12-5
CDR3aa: CASGLVPGTGGNTIYF

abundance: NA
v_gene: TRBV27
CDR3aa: CASKAGLAYGEDTQYF

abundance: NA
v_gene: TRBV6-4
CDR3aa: CASSGLAGGPDTQYF

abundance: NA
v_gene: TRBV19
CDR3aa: CASSISGYRNSPLHF

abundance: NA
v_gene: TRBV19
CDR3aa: CASSITVSSNQPQHF

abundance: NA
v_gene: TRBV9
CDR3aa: CASSLLAGGDNEQFF

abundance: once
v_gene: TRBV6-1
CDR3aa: CASSEGQVWYEQYF

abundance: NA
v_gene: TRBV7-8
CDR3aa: CASSDGGLYGYTF

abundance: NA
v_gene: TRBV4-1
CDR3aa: CASSQVARLSSYEQYF

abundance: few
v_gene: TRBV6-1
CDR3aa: CASSLWADTNYGYTF

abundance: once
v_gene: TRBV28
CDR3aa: CASRTLRDSHSGANVLTF

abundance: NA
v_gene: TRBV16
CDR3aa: CASSQSANSPLHF

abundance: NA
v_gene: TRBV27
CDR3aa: CASSPPSGGLETQYF

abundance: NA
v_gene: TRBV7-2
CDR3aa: CASSLGLSQETQYF

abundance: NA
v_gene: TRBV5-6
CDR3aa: CASSLGGGWEAFF

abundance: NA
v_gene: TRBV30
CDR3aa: CAWSGGWEQFF

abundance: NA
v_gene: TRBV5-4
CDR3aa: CASEGPGGGGTEAFF